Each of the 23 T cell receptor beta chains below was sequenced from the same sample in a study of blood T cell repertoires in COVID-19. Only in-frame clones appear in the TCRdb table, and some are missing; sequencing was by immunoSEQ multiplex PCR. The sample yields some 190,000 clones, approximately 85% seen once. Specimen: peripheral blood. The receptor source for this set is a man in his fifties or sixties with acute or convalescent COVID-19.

CDR3 in DNA: TGTGCCAGCAGCCCCCCGGGGAGAGATACGCAGTATTTT. As protein: CASSPPGRDTQYF. The chain employs TRBV3-1 (or the pseudogene TRBV3-2) and TRBJ2-3; D may be TRBD2 (5 bases). The length of the CDR3 is 13 residues. Trimming removed 4 bases from V and 5 bases from J, with 10 bases in between. CDR1 is LGHDT and CDR2 is YNNKEL in the germline V gene (reference sequence).

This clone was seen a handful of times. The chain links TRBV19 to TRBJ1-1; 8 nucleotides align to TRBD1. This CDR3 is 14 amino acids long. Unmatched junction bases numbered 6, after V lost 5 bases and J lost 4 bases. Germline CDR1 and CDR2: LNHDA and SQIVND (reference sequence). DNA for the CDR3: TGTGCCAGTAGTTATTCTACAGGGGGCACTGAAGCTTTCTTT. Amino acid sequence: CASSYSTGGTEAFF.

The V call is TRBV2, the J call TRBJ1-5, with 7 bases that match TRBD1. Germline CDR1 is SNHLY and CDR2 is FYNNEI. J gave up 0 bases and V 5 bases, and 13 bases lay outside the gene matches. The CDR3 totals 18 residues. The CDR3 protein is CASSRPGTAFHSNQPQHF. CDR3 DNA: TGTGCCAGCAGTCGTCCCGGGACAGCCTTTCATAGCAATCAGCCCCAGCATTTT.

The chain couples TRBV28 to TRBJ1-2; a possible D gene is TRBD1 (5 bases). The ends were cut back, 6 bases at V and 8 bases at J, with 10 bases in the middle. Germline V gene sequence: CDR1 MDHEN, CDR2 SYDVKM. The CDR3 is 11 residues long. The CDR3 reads CASSPRVGYTF. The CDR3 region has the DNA TGTGCCAGCAGCCCCAGGGTAGGCTACACCTTC.

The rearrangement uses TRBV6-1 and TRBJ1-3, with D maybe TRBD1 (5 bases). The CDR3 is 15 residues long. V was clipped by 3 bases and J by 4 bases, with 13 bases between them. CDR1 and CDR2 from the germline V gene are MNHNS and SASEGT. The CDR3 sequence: CASSEGLRGGNTIYF. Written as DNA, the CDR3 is TGTGCCAGCAGTGAGGGACTACGGGGCGGAAACACCATATATTTT.

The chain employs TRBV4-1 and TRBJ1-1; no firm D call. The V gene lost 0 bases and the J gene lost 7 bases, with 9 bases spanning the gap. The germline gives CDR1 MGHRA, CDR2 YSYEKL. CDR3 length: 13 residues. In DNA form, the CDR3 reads TGCGCCAGCAGCCAAGATCGAGGGATTGAAGCTTTCTTT. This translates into CASSQDRGIEAFF.

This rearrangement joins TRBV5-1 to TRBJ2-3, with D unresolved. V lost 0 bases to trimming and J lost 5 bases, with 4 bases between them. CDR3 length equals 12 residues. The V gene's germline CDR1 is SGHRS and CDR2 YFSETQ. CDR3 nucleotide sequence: TGCGCCAGCAGCTTGGCCATAGATACGCAGTATTTT. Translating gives CASSLAIDTQYF.

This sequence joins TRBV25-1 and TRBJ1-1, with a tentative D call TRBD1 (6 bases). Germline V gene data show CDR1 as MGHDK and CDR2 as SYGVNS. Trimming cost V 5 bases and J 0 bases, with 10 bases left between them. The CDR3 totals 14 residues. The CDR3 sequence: CASSSQGMNTEAFF. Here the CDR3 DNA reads TGTGCCAGCAGTTCACAGGGTATGAACACTGAAGCTTTCTTT.

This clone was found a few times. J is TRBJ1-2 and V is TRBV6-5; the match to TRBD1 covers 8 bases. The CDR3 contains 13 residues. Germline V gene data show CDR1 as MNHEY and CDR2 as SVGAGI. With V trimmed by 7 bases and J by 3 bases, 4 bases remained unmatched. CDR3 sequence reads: CASKQGVDYGYTF. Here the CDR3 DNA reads TGTGCCAGCAAACAGGGGGTGGACTATGGCTACACCTTC.

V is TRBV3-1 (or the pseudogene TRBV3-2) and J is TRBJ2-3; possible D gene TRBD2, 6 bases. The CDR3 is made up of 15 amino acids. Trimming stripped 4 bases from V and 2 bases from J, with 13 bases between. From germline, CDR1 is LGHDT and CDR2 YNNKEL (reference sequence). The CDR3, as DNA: TGTGCCAGCAGCCGGAACGCGGGAACCACAGATACGCAGTATTTT. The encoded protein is CASSRNAGTTDTQYF.

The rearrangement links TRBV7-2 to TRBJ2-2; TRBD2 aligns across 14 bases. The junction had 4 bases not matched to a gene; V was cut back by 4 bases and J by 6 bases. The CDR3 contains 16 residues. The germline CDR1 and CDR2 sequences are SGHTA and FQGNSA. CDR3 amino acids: CASSSGTSGSSGELFF. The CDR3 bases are TGTGCCAGCAGCTCGGGGACTAGCGGGAGTTCCGGGGAGCTGTTTTTT.

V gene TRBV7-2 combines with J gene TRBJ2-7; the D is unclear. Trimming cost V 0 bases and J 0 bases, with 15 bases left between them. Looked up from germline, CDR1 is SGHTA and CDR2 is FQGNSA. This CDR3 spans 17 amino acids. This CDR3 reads CASSLAQFSYSSYEQYF. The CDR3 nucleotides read TGTGCCAGCAGCTTAGCGCAGTTTTCCTACAGCTCCTACGAGCAGTACTTC.

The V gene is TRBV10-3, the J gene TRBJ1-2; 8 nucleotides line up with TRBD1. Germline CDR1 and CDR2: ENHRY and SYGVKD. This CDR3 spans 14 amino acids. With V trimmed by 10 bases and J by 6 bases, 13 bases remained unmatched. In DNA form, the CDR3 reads TGTGCCACTAGGCCTAACCAGGGGGCTGATGGCTACACCTTC. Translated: CATRPNQGADGYTF.

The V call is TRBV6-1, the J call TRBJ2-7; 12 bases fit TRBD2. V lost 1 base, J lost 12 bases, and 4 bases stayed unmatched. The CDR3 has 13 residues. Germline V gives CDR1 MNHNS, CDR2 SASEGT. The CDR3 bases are TGTGCCAGCAGTGAAGTGACTAGCGGGAGATTGTACTTC. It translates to CASSEVTSGRLYF.

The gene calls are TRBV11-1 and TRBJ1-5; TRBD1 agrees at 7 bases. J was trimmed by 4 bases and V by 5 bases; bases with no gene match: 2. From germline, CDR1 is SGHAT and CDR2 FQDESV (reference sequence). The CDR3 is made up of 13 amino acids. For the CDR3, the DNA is TGTGCCAGCAGCATGACAGGGAATCAGCCCCAGCATTTT. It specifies CASSMTGNQPQHF.

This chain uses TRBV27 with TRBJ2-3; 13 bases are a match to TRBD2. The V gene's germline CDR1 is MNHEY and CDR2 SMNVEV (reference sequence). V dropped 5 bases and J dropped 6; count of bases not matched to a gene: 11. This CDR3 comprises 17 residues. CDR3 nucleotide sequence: TGTGCCAGCAGTCCGCGTGGGACTAGCGGGGCGGGGGATACGCAGTATTTT. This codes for CASSPRGTSGAGDTQYF.

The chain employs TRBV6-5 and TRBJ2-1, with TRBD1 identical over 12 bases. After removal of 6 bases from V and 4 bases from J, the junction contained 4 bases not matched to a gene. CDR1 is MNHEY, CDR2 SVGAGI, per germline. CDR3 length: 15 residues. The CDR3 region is CASRGQGAGYNEQFF. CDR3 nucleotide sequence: TGTGCCAGCAGGGGACAGGGGGCTGGGTACAATGAGCAGTTCTTC.

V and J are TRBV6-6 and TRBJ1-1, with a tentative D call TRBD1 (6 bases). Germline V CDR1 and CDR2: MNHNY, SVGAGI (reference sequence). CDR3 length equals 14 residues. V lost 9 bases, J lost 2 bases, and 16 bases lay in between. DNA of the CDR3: TGTGCCAGTAATTACGGGGGCGGAAACACTGAAGCTTTCTTT. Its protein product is CASNYGGGNTEAFF.

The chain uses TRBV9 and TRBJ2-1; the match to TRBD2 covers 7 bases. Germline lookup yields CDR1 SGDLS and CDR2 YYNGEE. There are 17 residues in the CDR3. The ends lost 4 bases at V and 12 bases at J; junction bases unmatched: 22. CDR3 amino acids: CASSPPLPGGTRSLQFF. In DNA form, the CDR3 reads TGTGCCAGCAGCCCACCCCTACCCGGGGGGACTCGCTCATTGCAGTTCTTC. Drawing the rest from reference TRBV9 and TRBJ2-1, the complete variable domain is DSGVTQTPKHLITATGQRVTLRCSPRSGDLSVYWYQQSLDQGLQFLIQYYNGEERAKGNILERFSAQQFPDLHSELNLSSLELGDSALYFCASSPPLPGGTRSLQFFGPGTRLTVL.

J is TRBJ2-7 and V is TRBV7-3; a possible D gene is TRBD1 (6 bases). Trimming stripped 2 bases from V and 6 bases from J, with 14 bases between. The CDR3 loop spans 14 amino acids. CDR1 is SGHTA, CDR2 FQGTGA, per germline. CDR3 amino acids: CASSLSRTVGEQYF. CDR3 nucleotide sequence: TGTGCCAGCAGCTTATCACGGACAGTGGGCGAGCAGTACTTC.

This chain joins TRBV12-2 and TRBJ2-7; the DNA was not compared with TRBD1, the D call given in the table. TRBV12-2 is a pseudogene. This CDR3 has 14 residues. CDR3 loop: CASRTSTETYEQYF. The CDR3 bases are TGTGCAAGTCGTACCTCGACAGAGACCTACGAGCAGTACTTC.

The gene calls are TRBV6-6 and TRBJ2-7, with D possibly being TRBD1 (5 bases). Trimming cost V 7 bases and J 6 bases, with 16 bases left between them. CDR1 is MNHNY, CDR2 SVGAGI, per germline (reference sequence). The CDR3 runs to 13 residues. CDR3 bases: TGTGCCAGCAAAGTTGGGGCTTCTGGCGAGCAGTACTTC. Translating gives CASKVGASGEQYF.

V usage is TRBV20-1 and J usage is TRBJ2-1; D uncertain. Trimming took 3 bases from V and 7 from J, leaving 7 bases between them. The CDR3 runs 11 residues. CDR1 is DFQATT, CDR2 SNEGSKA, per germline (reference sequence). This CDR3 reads CSASFLNEQFF. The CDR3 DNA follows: TGCAGTGCTAGTTTTCTGAATGAGCAGTTCTTC.